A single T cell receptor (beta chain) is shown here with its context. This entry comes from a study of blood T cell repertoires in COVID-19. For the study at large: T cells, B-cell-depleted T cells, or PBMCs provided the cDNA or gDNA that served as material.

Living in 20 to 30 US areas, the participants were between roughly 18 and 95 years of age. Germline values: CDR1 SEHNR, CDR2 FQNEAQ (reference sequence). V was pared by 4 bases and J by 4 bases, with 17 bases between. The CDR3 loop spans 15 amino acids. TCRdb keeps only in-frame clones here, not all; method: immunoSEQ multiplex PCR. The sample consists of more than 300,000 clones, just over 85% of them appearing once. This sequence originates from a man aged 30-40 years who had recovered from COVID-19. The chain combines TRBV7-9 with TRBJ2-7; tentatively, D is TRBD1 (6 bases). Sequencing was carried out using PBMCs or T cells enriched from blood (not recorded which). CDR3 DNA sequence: TGTGCCAGCAGCTCTGGACAGAAGCACTTTTACGAGCAGTACTTC. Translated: CASSSGQKHFYEQYF.